This TCR beta chain was obtained from a study of cytomegalovirus exposure and HLA in healthy donors. This clone was picked up one time. Its target is unknown. Amplification used 60 Vbeta primers and 13 Jbeta primers. TCRdb's table, derived via immunoSEQ multiplex PCR, lists solely in-frame clones and lacks some. The sample holds around 80,000 clones, 62% seen once. Findings and limits, study-wide: Analyses of presence/absence relied on an assumption of roughly uniform sequencing depth across donors. Beyond CMV serostatus, there was no information to go on about immune exposure. Most of the TCR beta V segments (in an earlier analysis) were productive either about 90% or about 30% of the time.

All the people who gave samples were healthy bone marrow donors. This receptor was identified in a male donor in good health and CMV-seropositive. Sequencing used PBMCs.

The CDR3 loop is CASSLGSGQSSYEQYF. The CDR3 nucleotides read TGCGCCAGCAGCTTGGGGTCGGGACAGTCCTCCTACGAGCAGTACTTC. The rearrangement joins TRBV5-1 to TRBJ2-7; TRBD1 agrees at 7 bases. From germline, CDR1 is SGHRS and CDR2 YFSETQ. V lost 0 bases and J lost 0; bases outside the gene matches: 6. CDR3 length: 16 amino acids.